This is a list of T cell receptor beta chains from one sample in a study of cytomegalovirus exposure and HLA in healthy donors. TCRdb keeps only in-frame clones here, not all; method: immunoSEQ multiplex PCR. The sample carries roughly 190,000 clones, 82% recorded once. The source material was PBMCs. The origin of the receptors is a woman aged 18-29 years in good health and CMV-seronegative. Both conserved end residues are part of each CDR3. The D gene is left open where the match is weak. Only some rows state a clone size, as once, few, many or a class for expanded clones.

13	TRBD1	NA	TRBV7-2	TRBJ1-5	TGTGCCACCTTACCAGACAGGGGCCAGCCCCAGCATTTT	CATLPDRGQPQHF
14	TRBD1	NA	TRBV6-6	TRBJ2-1	TGTGCCAGCAGTCAAAACAGGGGGCGGGATGAGCAGTTCTTC	CASSQNRGRDEQFF
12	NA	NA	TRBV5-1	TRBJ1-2	TGCGCCAGCAGCAGGGGCGACTATGGCTACACCTTC	CASSRGDYGYTF
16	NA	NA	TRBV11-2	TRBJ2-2	TGTGCCAGCAGCTGGCGTACCGGGGGGAACACCGGGGAGCTGTTTTTT	CASSWRTGGNTGELFF
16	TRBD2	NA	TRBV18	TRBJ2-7	TGTGCCAGCTCACCGGTAGCTAGCGGAATATCCTACGAGCAGTACTTC	CASSPVASGISYEQYF
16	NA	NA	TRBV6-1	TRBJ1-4	TGTGCCAGCAGTGGTGGGGGGGGCGTCAATAATGAAAAACTGTTTTTT	CASSGGGGVNNEKLFF
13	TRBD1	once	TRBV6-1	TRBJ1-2	TGTGCCAGCAGTGGACAGGGTATCTATGGCTACACCTTC	CASSGQGIYGYTF
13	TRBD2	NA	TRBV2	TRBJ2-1	TGTGCCAGCACGACTAGCGAGTACAATGAGCAGTTCTTC	CASTTSEYNEQFF
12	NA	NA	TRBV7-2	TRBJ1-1	TGTGCCAGCAGCTACCCGACAGGCCCAGCCTTCTTT	CASSYPTGPAFF
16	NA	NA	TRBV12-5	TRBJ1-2	TGTGCTAGTGGTTTGGTACTAGGTCCGGGAGGTTCTGGCTACACCTTC	CASGLVLGPGGSGYTF
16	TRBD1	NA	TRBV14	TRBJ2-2	TGTGCCAGCAGCCACCTAATACAGGGGGCGATCGGGGAGCTGTTTTTT	CASSHLIQGAIGELFF
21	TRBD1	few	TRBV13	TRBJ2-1	TGTGCCAGCAGCCGAAAAAATTCACTTATCCGGGACAGAACATTCTACAATGAGCAGTTCTTC	CASSRKNSLIRDRTFYNEQFF
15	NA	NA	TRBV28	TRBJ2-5	TGTGCCAGCAGTTTTGGGGGACTGCACATGGAGACCCAGTACTTC	CASSFGGLHMETQYF
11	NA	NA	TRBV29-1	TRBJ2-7	TGCAGCGTTAACATATACTACGAGCAGTACTTC	CSVNIYYEQYF
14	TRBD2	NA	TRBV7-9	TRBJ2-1	TGTGCCAGCACCCATGGCGGGGGGGGCAATGAGCAGTTCTTC	CASTHGGGGNEQFF
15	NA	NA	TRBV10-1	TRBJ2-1	TGCGCCAGCAGTGAGTCTTGGACACCCTACAATGAGCAGTTCTTC	CASSESWTPYNEQFF
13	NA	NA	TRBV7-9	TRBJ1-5	TGTGCCAGCAGCTTCGTAGGAGGGCAGCCCCAGCATTTT	CASSFVGGQPQHF
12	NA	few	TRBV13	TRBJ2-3	TGTGCCAGCAGCTCACTCCTAAATACGCAGTATTTT	CASSSLLNTQYF
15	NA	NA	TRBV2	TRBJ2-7	TGTGCCAGCAGAAGGGAGACTCAGAGCTCCTACGAGCAGTACTTC	CASRRETQSSYEQYF
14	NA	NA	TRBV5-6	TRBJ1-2	TGTGCCAGCAGCTTGGCCAGGGAGGACGGCGGCTACACCTTC	CASSLAREDGGYTF